This T cell receptor (delta chain) came from a study of gamma-delta chains in newborns, infants, children (dated by TCRdb to the late 2010s). For context, the study as a whole: According to the study title, microbial exposure causes polyclonal expansion of innate gammadelta T cells right after birth. The study investigated how microbial exposure shaped innate gammadelta T cell populations in human newborns immediately after birth.

The sequencer listed for this sample is Illumina MiSeq. With CATT, TCRdb called clones again from the public reads; duplicate DNA rows were later joined. Across this sample there are 4,600 or so delta-chain clones, with 2.5% to 3.5% seen only once. Clones ranked in the top ten supply 10% to 15% of the sample. This clone is judged medium-sized (0.01 to 0.1%). There is no known antigen for this receptor. One base away there is no much larger clone; base qualities are not given. The receptor's source is a child who was a newborn, infant or young child, either healthy, febrile or measles-vaccinated (not recorded which). Sequencing was carried out using blood.

Read as DNA, the sequence is TGTGCCTGTGACGCTCTACTGGGGGATACGCTGGGGACCGATAAACTCATCTTT. This translates into CACDALLGDTLGTDKLIF. Recombination connected TRDV2 to TRDJ1, and TRDD3 matches 13 of the central bases. Trimming takes 3 bases off V and 2 bases off J; junction bases not matched to a gene: 11. Looking up the germline V gene yields CDR1 GEAIGNYY and CDR2 EKD. From the cysteine up to the phenylalanine, the CDR3 has a length of 18 residues. Solely the CDR3 DNA is kept, with 54 bases framed from the first base.